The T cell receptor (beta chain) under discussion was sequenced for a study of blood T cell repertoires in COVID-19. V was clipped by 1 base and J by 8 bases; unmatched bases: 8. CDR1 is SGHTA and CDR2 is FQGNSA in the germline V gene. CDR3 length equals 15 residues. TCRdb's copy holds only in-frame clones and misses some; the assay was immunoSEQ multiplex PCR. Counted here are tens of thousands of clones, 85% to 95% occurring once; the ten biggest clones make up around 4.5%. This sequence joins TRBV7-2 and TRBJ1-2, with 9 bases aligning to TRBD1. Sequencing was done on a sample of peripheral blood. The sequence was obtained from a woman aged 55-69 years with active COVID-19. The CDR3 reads CASSLGRDRVYGYTF. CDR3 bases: TGTGCCAGCAGCTTAGGTCGGGACAGGGTATACGGCTACACCTTC.